A single sample is the source of the 24 T cell receptor beta chains below, sequenced in a study of T-cell memory formation after mild COVID-19. TCRdb re-called the 5' RACE reads with MiXCR, one entry per CDR3 protein. The data show 350,000 or so distinct CDR3 sequences, with under 25% seen just once and under 15% held by the top ten. Sequencing used PBMCs or a T cell subset sorted from them (not recorded which). The receptors stem from an adult woman who had mild COVID-19 (a few samples of this study predate the infection). Cell type and time point are not known.

The chain has TRBV7-2 and TRBJ2-3; D might be TRBD2 (6 bases). There are 15 residues in the CDR3. CDR1 and CDR2 (germline): SGHTA, FQGNSA. V was clipped by 4 bases and J by 5 bases, with 16 bases between them. CDR3 bases: TGTGCCAGCAGCTCAACTAGAGCGGAGGGAGATACGCAGTATTTT. Its protein is CASSSTRAEGDTQYF. Combining the CDR3 with reference TRBV7-2 and TRBJ2-3 gives the whole variable domain GAGVSQSPSNKVTEKGKDVELRCDPISGHTALYWYRQSLGQGLEFLIYFQGNSAPDKSGLPSDRFSAERTGGSVSTLTIQRTQQEDSAVYLCASSSTRAEGDTQYFGPGTRLTVL.

This clonotype was counted between two and nine times. The genes are TRBV9 and TRBJ1-1; D is undetermined. The V end was cut by 0 bases, the J end by 1 base, with 7 bases between. This CDR3 comprises 14 residues. The germline V gene encodes CDR1 SGDLS and CDR2 YYNGEE. DNA of the CDR3: TGTGCCAGCAGCGTAGTCGGACGGAACACTGAAGCTTTCTTT. Translating it yields CASSVVGRNTEAFF. Supplemented by reference TRBV9 and TRBJ1-1, the full variable domain reads DSGVTQTPKHLITATGQRVTLRCSPRSGDLSVYWYQQSLDQGLQFLIQYYNGEERAKGNILERFSAQQFPDLHSELNLSSLELGDSALYFCASSVVGRNTEAFFGQGTRLTVV.

This chain joins TRBV12-3 or TRBV12-4 and TRBJ2-1; 10 bases are shared with TRBD2. There are 17 residues in the CDR3. V shed 6 bases, J shed 9 bases, and the junction held 17 bases outside the gene matches. This CDR3 is CASSRTFQRGGRGEQFF. The CDR3 DNA is TGTGCCAGCAGCCGAACCTTTCAGCGGGGGGGCCGAGGTGAGCAGTTCTTC.

This clonotype appeared a few times. V and J are TRBV9 and TRBJ1-2; unclear D gene. The CDR3 has 14 amino acids. The germline V and J ends were trimmed by 0 bases and 6 bases, with 12 bases remaining between them. Germline assignment: CDR1 SGDLS and CDR2 YYNGEE. CDR3 residues: CASSVDNSGHGYTF. CDR3 DNA: TGTGCCAGCAGCGTAGATAACAGTGGTCATGGCTACACCTTC.

This clonotype was seen a few times. This chain joins TRBV7-7 and TRBJ2-3; tentatively, D is TRBD1 (6 bases). Trimming removed 5 bases from V and 2 bases from J, with 11 bases in between. This CDR3 comprises 14 residues. The V gene's germline CDR1 is SSHAT and CDR2 FNYEAQ (reference sequence). The CDR3 region is CASSRDTNTDTQYF. The CDR3 DNA follows: TGTGCCAGCAGCCGGGACACTAACACAGATACGCAGTATTTT. Using reference TRBV7-7 and TRBJ2-3 for the parts outside the CDR3, the full variable domain is GAGVSQSPRYKVTKRGQDVTLRCDPISSHATLYWYQQALGQGPEFLTYFNYEAQPDKSGLPSDRFSAERPEGSISTLTIQRTEQRDSAMYRCASSRDTNTDTQYFGPGTRLTVL.

The chain employs TRBV3-1 and TRBJ1-2; tentatively, D is TRBD1 (6 bases). Germline CDR1 reads LGHDT; CDR2 reads YNNKEL (reference sequence). The V gene lost 6 bases and the J gene lost 2 bases, with 13 bases spanning the gap. The CDR3 has 14 amino acids. CDR3 DNA: TGTGCCAGCAGACTCACAGGGATCAACTATGGCTACACCTTC. Protein product: CASRLTGINYGYTF.

This clonotype has only a few counts. This chain joins TRBV3-1 and TRBJ2-3, with D hard to call. The V end lost 0 bases, the J end lost 0 bases, and 13 bases lay between the germline ends. The CDR3 runs 17 residues. Germline CDR1 and CDR2: LGHDT and YNNKEL (reference sequence). The DNA for the CDR3 is TGTGCCAGCAGCCAAGAAGAACCCCCCCAGAGCACAGATACGCAGTATTTT. Its protein product is CASSQEEPPQSTDTQYF.

V and J are TRBV21-1 and TRBJ2-7; TRBD1 is the table's D call and was not checked against the DNA. TRBV21-1 is listed as a pseudogene. The CDR3 is 14 amino acids. As DNA, the CDR3 is TGTGCCAGCAGCACCCGGGACAGGGCCTACGAGCAGTACTTC. Translating it yields CASSTRDRAYEQYF.

The V and J genes are TRBV12-3 or TRBV12-4 and TRBJ2-3; possible D gene TRBD2, 7 bases. Trimming cost V 6 bases and J 0 bases, with 16 bases left between them. This CDR3 is 16 amino acids long. In nucleotides, the CDR3 is TGTGCCAGCAGCCTAGGGAGGGGGGCAAGCACAGATACGCAGTATTTT. Translated, it gives CASSLGRGASTDTQYF.

The rearrangement uses TRBV5-1 and TRBJ2-7; D gene ambiguous. The germline V gene encodes CDR1 SGHRS and CDR2 YFSETQ. Trimming cost V 4 bases and J 3 bases, with 8 bases left between them. The CDR3 has 12 residues. CDR3 in amino acids: CASSGEDYEQYF. In DNA form, the CDR3 reads TGCGCCAGCAGCGGCGAAGACTACGAGCAGTACTTC.

V and J are TRBV7-3 and TRBJ1-2; possibly TRBD1 for D (5 bases). From germline, CDR1 is SGHTA and CDR2 FQGTGA. There are 15 residues in the CDR3. V was cut by 2 bases and J by 4 bases, with 14 bases left in between. Here the CDR3 reads CASSLSSTDLYGYTF. The CDR3 coding sequence is TGTGCCAGCAGCTTATCCTCGACAGATCTCTATGGCTACACCTTC. Supplemented by reference TRBV7-3 and TRBJ1-2, the full variable domain reads GAGVSQTPSNKVTEKGKYVELRCDPISGHTALYWYRQSLGQGPEFLIYFQGTGAADDSGLPNDRFFAVRPEGSVSTLKIQRTERGDSAVYLCASSLSSTDLYGYTFGSGTRLTVV.

The chain employs TRBV9 and TRBJ1-6; D gene uncertain. The CDR3 totals 14 residues. V was clipped by 7 bases and J by 6 bases, with 14 bases between them. CDR1 is SGDLS, CDR2 YYNGEE, per germline. The CDR3: CASSEGKGNSPLHF. CDR3 DNA: TGTGCCAGCTCTGAAGGGAAGGGTAATTCACCCCTCCACTTT.

This clonotype showed up just once. V usage is TRBV12-3 or TRBV12-4 and J usage is TRBJ2-1; D is unresolved. The length of the CDR3 is 12 residues. Trimming took 6 bases from V and 8 from J, leaving 11 bases between them. The CDR3 sequence is CASRWGGDEQFF. The DNA for the CDR3 is TGTGCCAGCAGATGGGGTGGGGATGAGCAGTTCTTC.

This clonotype was found a few times. V and J are TRBV11-3 and TRBJ2-1; 7 positions agree with TRBD2. Germline values: CDR1 SGHNT, CDR2 YENEEA. V gave up 8 bases and J gave up 1 base; unmatched junction bases: 5. The CDR3 loop spans 14 amino acids. The CDR3: CASGAGVSYNEQFF. The CDR3 nucleotides read TGTGCCAGCGGCGCGGGAGTATCCTACAATGAGCAGTTCTTC.

The rearrangement links TRBV20-1 to TRBJ2-1; a possible D gene is TRBD2 (7 bases). Trimming shortened V by 3 bases and J by 10 bases, and 13 bases separated the two germline ends. This CDR3 contains 12 residues. Germline CDR1 and CDR2: DFQATT and SNEGSKA (reference sequence). This chain's CDR3 is CSASGGRLEQFF. In DNA, the CDR3 is TGCAGTGCTAGCGGGGGGCGTTTAGAGCAGTTCTTC.

This clonotype was picked up many times. The chain couples TRBV20-1 to TRBJ2-7, with 7 bases identical to TRBD1. Germline V gives CDR1 DFQATT, CDR2 SNEGSKA (reference sequence). This CDR3 is built from 13 residues. The ends lost 7 bases at V and 5 bases at J; junction bases unmatched: 11. The chain's CDR3 is CSVPGQPTNEQYF. CDR3 nucleotides: TGCAGTGTCCCGGGACAGCCGACTAACGAGCAGTACTTC.

The J gene is TRBJ1-5, the V gene TRBV20-1; 7 bases map to TRBD1. The V segment lost 5 bases and the J segment 4 bases; nucleotides outside the gene matches: 8. The CDR3 runs 14 residues. Germline V CDR1 and CDR2: DFQATT, SNEGSKA (reference sequence). CDR3 loop: CSAYPGTANQPQHF. The CDR3 nucleotides are TGCAGTGCTTATCCCGGGACAGCTAATCAGCCCCAGCATTTT.

The chain employs TRBV21-1 and TRBJ1-1; TRBD1, the D gene given by the table, was not confirmed from the DNA. TRBV21-1 is labeled a pseudogene. The CDR3 loop spans 16 amino acids. CDR3 sequence reads: CASSGQGPLVNTEAFF. As DNA, the CDR3 is TGTGCCAGCAGCGGACAGGGGCCCTTGGTGAACACTGAAGCTTTCTTT.

J is TRBJ1-2 and V is TRBV12-3 or TRBV12-4; D gene unclear. This CDR3 is built from 16 residues. V was clipped by 2 bases and J by 6 bases, with 19 bases between them. The DNA for the CDR3 is TGTGCCAGCAGTTTATCGGGTTTGCGGGGATGGAATGGCTACACCTTC. As protein: CASSLSGLRGWNGYTF.

This clonotype has only a few counts. The V call is TRBV29-1, the J call TRBJ2-5; no firm D call. This CDR3 contains 12 residues. Germline V lookup: CDR1 SQVTM, CDR2 ANQGSEA. Deletions cut 6 bases from V and 1 base from J, with 9 bases between. CDR3 nucleotides: TGCAGCGTGCCAGATATCCAAGAGACCCAGTACTTC. Translation gives CSVPDIQETQYF. The full variable domain, its missing parts supplied by reference TRBV29-1 and TRBJ2-5, is SAVISQKPSRDICQRGTSLTIQCQVDSQVTMMFWYRQQPGQSLTLIATANQGSEATYESGFVIDKFPISRPNLTFSTLTVSNMSPEDSSIYLCSVPDIQETQYFGPGTRLLVL.

This clonotype was counted only a few times. The chain has TRBV5-5 and TRBJ2-6; weak D call: TRBD2 (6 bases). Trimming stripped 0 bases from V and 0 bases from J, with 13 bases between. This CDR3 is 18 amino acids long. Germline CDR1 SGHKS, CDR2 YYEKEE (reference sequence). CDR3: CASSLESGLRSGANVLTF. As DNA, the CDR3 is TGTGCCAGCAGCTTGGAGTCGGGACTTCGCTCTGGGGCCAACGTCCTGACTTTC.

The gene calls are TRBV15 and TRBJ2-7, with 9 nucleotides matching TRBD2. J was trimmed by 3 bases and V by 0 bases; bases with no gene match: 6. Germline CDR1 is LNHNV and CDR2 is YYDKDF (reference sequence). The CDR3 covers 16 residues. Here the CDR3 DNA reads TGTGCCACCAGCAGAGACAGGGGACTAGCAAGCTACGAGCAGTACTTC. It translates to CATSRDRGLASYEQYF. Variable domain in full (rest from reference TRBV15 and TRBJ2-7): DAMVIQNPRYQVTQFGKPVTLSCSQTLNHNVMYWYQQKSSQAPKLLFHYYDKDFNNEADTPDNFQSRRPNTSFCFLDIRSPGLGDTAMYLCATSRDRGLASYEQYFGPGTRLTVT.

The chain links TRBV5-6 to TRBJ2-1; 7 nucleotides match TRBD2. The junction had 7 bases not matched to a gene; V was cut back by 4 bases and J by 6 bases. Per germline, CDR1 SGHDT and CDR2 YYEEEE. This CDR3 has 14 amino acids. The CDR3 sequence: CASSTPGLGNEQFF. CDR3 bases: TGTGCCAGCAGCACCCCCGGACTAGGCAATGAGCAGTTCTTC.

This clonotype has only a few counts. CDR3 DNA: TGCAGCGTTGCCAACGGGAGGGCTAGCGGATTCCCCGGGGAGCTGTTTTTT. Its protein is CSVANGRASGFPGELFF. The chain is built from TRBV29-1 and TRBJ2-2; 8 bases are shared with TRBD2. V shed 4 bases, J shed 6 bases, and the junction held 16 bases outside the gene matches. This CDR3 comprises 17 residues. Germline loops: CDR1 SQVTM, CDR2 ANQGSEA.